The sequence of this T cell receptor (beta chain) was determined in a study of T cells in Graves' hyperthyroidism and ophthalmopathy (dated by TCRdb to between 2018 and 2020). At the level of the whole study: Peripheral blood was sampled at the time of initial diagnosis, prior to any treatment. TCR V-J signatures able to tell the groups apart were searched for in a discovery cohort of approximately 95 patients, of whom 40 to 45 had Graves' ophthalmopathy and roughly 58 had stable Graves' hyperthyroidism. Prospective prediction of ophthalmopathy was tested in an independent validation cohort consisting of some 20 hyperthyroidism patients and more than 15 patients who later progressed to ophthalmopathy. The 100 discovery patients were randomly split 7:3 into training and test sets. Thyroid tissue and blood T-cell repertoires from roughly 6 Graves' hyperthyroidism patients were also compared in the study. After blood sampling, hyperthyroidism patients were treated with methimazole at a starting dose of 30 mg daily, and ophthalmopathy patients were treated with high-dose intravenous methylprednisolone. According to the paper, TCR Vbeta CDR3 sequencing was carried out on over 130 peripheral blood samples, which came from over 40 ophthalmopathy, 80 or so hyperthyroidism and some 17 progressor patients. What the study reported, not specific to this receptor: Sample size was not statistically predetermined, and investigators were not blinded to group allocation. In cross-validation, a model built on a 13 V-J signature told ophthalmopathy apart from stable hyperthyroidism with about 90% sensitivity and roughly 81% specificity, and in testing the same model reached 80%/75%. Most expanded thyroid clonotypes (frequency above 0.001) were also detected in blood, a finding suggesting that blood repertoires may reflect thyroid immune responses. In validation, the model predicted progression to ophthalmopathy a median of roughly 6.1 months before onset, with roughly 70% sensitivity and roughly 79% specificity.

A remark on this clonotype: Its antigen is unknown. Nothing much larger sits one base from this clone, and base qualities are not available.

The TCR beta CDR3 regions were amplified from RNA transcripts. For the first round of RT-PCR on the TCR CDR3, the HTBI primer set was used together with the Qiagen OneStep RT-PCR kit. The libraries were constructed in a second round of multiplex PCR and then size-selected and purified. Sequencing of the libraries was done on an Illumina HiSeq2000 using paired-end 100 bp reads. Regarding the original processing steps: Raw data were processed with SOAPnuke, discarding reads with adapters, uncalled bases, mean Phred below 15, or no exact constant-primer or identifier match. COPE v1.2.5 was used to merge the high-quality paired reads, and each unique nucleotide sequence was defined as a clonotype. MiTCR v1.1 was used to align the clonotypes against IMGT TRBV, TRBD and TRBJ reference segments. Only V-J combinations with frequency above 0.0001, covering 99.2% of repertoires, were analysed. The TCS score was defined as the ratio of F50 (clonal expansion) to E x V (chaos), calculated using BLOSUM62-based TCRdist between CDR3 peptides within each V-J. Welch's t-statistics and random forest reduced several hundred V-J features to roughly 13, which were used in a naive Bayes classifier (R e1071). Using fastp trimming at Q25 and MiXCR clonotype assembly, TCRdb reanalyzed the public sequencing data and kept in-frame beta chains. Every entry covers one CDR3 protein and lists the most common genes and DNA from its rows. The V and J calls and clone size come from TCRdb's table, not from the authors' own analysis. For this sample there are around 530,000 distinct CDR3 sequences; over 15% appear just once. The leading ten clones occupy approximately 15% of the sample.

Moderately to severely active disease, a Clinical Activity Score of at least 3, a NOSPECS grade of at least 4, and a duration under 3 months were present in ophthalmopathy patients. Exclusion was applied to patients with uncontrolled infections, other autoimmune diseases, pregnancy or lactation. Diagnoses relied on clinical symptoms, serum thyroxine and TRAb, thyroid ultrasound and orbital computed tomography. PBMCs were separated from 8 to 10 ml of fresh peripheral blood using Ficoll-Paque density gradient centrifugation. Trizol reagent was used to extract total RNA, and RNA quality was then checked on an Agilent 2100 Bioanalyzer. Counted from cysteine to phenylalanine, this CDR3 has 14 amino acids. This entry keeps only the CDR3 DNA: 42 bases, framed from base 1. V is shortened by 0 bases, J by 2 bases, and the region joining them spans 7 bases. The germline V gene provides CDR1 SGDLS and CDR2 YYNGEE.

The V and J segments used are TRBV9 and TRBJ2-3, with the D gene too uncertain to name. Sequencing was performed on blood. The clonotype originates from a woman aged 18-35 years with Graves' ophthalmopathy. The DNA is TGTGCCAGCAGCGTAGCGACCTACACAGATACGCAGTATTTT. It translates to CASSVATYTDTQYF.